The rows below give T cell receptor beta chains drawn from one sample of a study of metastatic and nonmetastatic thyroid tumors. TCRdb re-clonotyped the PCR reads through MiXCR. The sample shows about 16,000 clones, roughly a quarter of them seen only once. Source material: blood. These TCRs come from a male donor with papillary thyroid cancer or a benign thyroid nodule (not recorded which). Some clones in this sample may be carry-over from other donors' samples. The CDR3 runs from the conserved cysteine through the conserved F or W. D genes are given only for firm matches. The size field is filled for only some rows; it gives once, few, many or a size class.

few,TRBD2,TRBV10-3,TRBJ2-5,TGTGCCACCACCCTGGCTAGCGGGAGGTCGGAGACCCAGTACTTC,CATTLASGRSETQYF
medium-sized,.,TRBV9,TRBJ1-1,TGTGCCAGCAGCGCACGGGACATTGAGAGTGAAGCTTTCTTT,CASSARDIESEAFF
few,.,TRBV20-1,TRBJ2-7,TGCAGTGCTAGAGATAGGCGGATCTCCTACGAGCAGTACTTC,CSARDRRISYEQYF
medium-sized,.,TRBV11-3,TRBJ2-2,TGTGCCAGCAGCTTAAGGGGAGTGTCCACCGGGGAGCTGTTTTTT,CASSLRGVSTGELFF
many,.,TRBV14,TRBJ2-3,TGTGCCAGCAGCCAAAACGCGGGGAAAGATACGCAGTATTTT,CASSQNAGKDTQYF
.,.,TRBV20-1,TRBJ1-6,TGCAGTGCCGCATACGGCTCCTATAATTCACCCCTCCACTTT,CSAAYGSYNSPLHF
many,TRBD1,TRBV4-2,TRBJ1-1,TGTGCCAGCAGCCCAGAGCCGCAGGGGGCTGGGGGCACTGAAGCTTTCTTT,CASSPEPQGAGGTEAFF
few,.,TRBV6-1,TRBJ2-1,TGTGCCAGCAGTGAACGGGGTTTGGAGGGGGTAGTTGGGTTCTTC,CASSERGLEGVVGFF
many,.,TRBV5-5,TRBJ1-2,TGTGCCAGCAGCTCGGGCGGGGGGGATGGCTACACCTTC,CASSSGGGDGYTF
.,TRBD1,TRBV4-1,TRBJ2-7,TGCGCCAGCAGCCGGACGACAGGGGGCGCCGAGCAGTACTTC,CASSRTTGGAEQYF
.,TRBD1,TRBV19,TRBJ1-3,TGTGCCAGTAGCGTACAGGGGTCTGACACCATATATTTT,CASSVQGSDTIYF
large,TRBD2,TRBV6-1,TRBJ2-7,TGTGCCAGCAGTGAAGCCGCCGGCGGGGGTCAATACGAGCAGTACTTC,CASSEAAGGGQYEQYF
many,.,TRBV25-1,TRBJ2-3,TGTGCCAGCAGTATTGCGGGGGCTAGCACAGATACGCAGTATTTT,CASSIAGASTDTQYF
.,.,TRBV10-1,TRBJ2-7,TGCGCCAGCAGTGACGAATCCTACGAGCAGTACTTC,CASSDESYEQYF
medium-sized,TRBD1,TRBV6-1,TRBJ1-6,TGTGCCAGCAGTGAAGAAGGGACAGTTAATTCACCCCTCCACTTT,CASSEEGTVNSPLHF
medium-sized,TRBD1,TRBV6-5,TRBJ1-2,TGTGCCAGCAGTTACTCCTCCAGGGGGATTGCATTCGGTGGCTACACCTTC,CASSYSSRGIAFGGYTF
few,.,TRBV6-2/TRBV6-3,TRBJ2-2,TGTGCCACCCAACCAATATCGCCCGGGGAGCTGTTTTTT,CATQPISPGELFF
medium-sized,.,TRBV18,TRBJ1-2,TGTGCCAGCTCACCCTCGGGAACCGATGGCTACACCTTC,CASSPSGTDGYTF
many,.,TRBV7-2,TRBJ1-1,TGTGCCAGCAGCTTTTGGGGGAACACTGAAGCTTTCTTT,CASSFWGNTEAFF
few,TRBD2,TRBV19,TRBJ2-3,TGTGCCAGTAGTATGGGCGGGAGAAGCGTAGATACGCAGTATTTT,CASSMGGRSVDTQYF
many,.,TRBV5-8,TRBJ1-4,TGTGCCAGCAGCTTGTGGGAAGGGACCGCAGGGGATGAAAAACTGTTTTTT,CASSLWEGTAGDEKLFF
many,.,TRBV3-1,TRBJ2-7,TGTGCCAGCAGCCAAGATCGGGGGTCCGCCTACGAGCAGTACTTC,CASSQDRGSAYEQYF
few,.,TRBV28,TRBJ1-1,TGTGCCAGCAGTTCCCAGGGCAAGGTGAACACTGAAGCTTTCTTT,CASSSQGKVNTEAFF
many,TRBD2,TRBV7-2,TRBJ2-1,TGTGCCAGCACCTCCGGACTAGCGACTTACAATGAGCAGTTCTTC,CASTSGLATYNEQFF
few,.,TRBV19,TRBJ2-7,TGTGCCAGTATCCCGGGACGCCACGGCGAGCAGTACTTC,CASIPGRHGEQYF
medium-sized,TRBD2,TRBV11-3,TRBJ2-1,TGTGCCAGCAGGTCCGGGACTAGCGGGGGCAATGAGCAGTTCTTC,CASRSGTSGGNEQFF
medium-sized,.,TRBV20-1,TRBJ2-1,TGCAGTGCTAGAGATGTTCGGGAGCTAAACAATGAGCAGTTCTTC,CSARDVRELNNEQFF
many,.,TRBV7-2,TRBJ2-3,TGTGCCAGCAGCTTAGTCCCCTACGTAGATACGCAGTATTTT,CASSLVPYVDTQYF
few,.,TRBV28,TRBJ2-5,TGTGCCAGCAGCACACAGACCCAGTACTTC,CASSTQTQYF
medium-sized,.,TRBV6-1,TRBJ2-7,TGTGCCAGCAGTGGGGACCTCTACGAGCAGTACTTC,CASSGDLYEQYF
medium-sized,.,TRBV20-1,TRBJ2-7,TGCAGTGCTAGAGGAGGGTACGACTACGAGCAGTACTTC,CSARGGYDYEQYF
many,TRBD1,TRBV5-1,TRBJ2-5,TGCGCCAGCAGCTCCACCGGGACAGAGGTACCAGGGGAGACCCAGTACTTC,CASSSTGTEVPGETQYF
many,TRBD2,TRBV20-1,TRBJ2-2,TGCAGTGCTAGAGATCTAAGCGGGGACACCGGGGAGCTGTTTTTT,CSARDLSGDTGELFF
many,TRBD2,TRBV30,TRBJ2-3,TGTGCCTGGAGCCCAACTAGCGGGGTGGCAGATACGCAGTATTTT,CAWSPTSGVADTQYF
medium-sized,.,TRBV7-8,TRBJ2-3,TGTGCCAGCAGCGCACTATCAGGACAAAATCCCACAGATACGCAGTATTTT,CASSALSGQNPTDTQYF
many,.,TRBV6-1,TRBJ1-4,TGTGCCAGCAATCGGACTCCGGGGGCAACTAATGAAAAACTGTTTTTT,CASNRTPGATNEKLFF
.,TRBD2,TRBV11-2,TRBJ2-1,TGTGCCAGCAGCCACCACCTGGGGCTAGCGGGAGAATACAATGAGCAGTTCTTC,CASSHHLGLAGEYNEQFF
.,TRBD1,TRBV7-2,TRBJ1-2,TGTGCCAGCAGCTTAGCTGGGACAGGTACTAACTATGGCTACACCTTC,CASSLAGTGTNYGYTF
medium-sized,.,TRBV12-3/TRBV12-4,TRBJ2-2,TGTGCCAGCAGTTTAGCTGCGGGTTGGACCGGGGAGCTGTTTTTT,CASSLAAGWTGELFF